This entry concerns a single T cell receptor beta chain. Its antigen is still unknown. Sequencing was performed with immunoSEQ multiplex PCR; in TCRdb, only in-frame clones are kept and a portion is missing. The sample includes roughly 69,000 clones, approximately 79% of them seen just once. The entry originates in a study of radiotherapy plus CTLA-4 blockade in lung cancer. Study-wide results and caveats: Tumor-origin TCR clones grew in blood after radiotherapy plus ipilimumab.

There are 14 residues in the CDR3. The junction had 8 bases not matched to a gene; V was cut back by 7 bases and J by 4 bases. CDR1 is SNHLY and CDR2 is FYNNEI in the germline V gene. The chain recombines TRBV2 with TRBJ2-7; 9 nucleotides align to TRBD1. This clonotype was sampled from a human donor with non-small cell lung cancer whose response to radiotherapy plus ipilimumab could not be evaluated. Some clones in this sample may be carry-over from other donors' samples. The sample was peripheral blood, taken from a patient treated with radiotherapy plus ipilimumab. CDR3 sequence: CASILGQGQYEQYF. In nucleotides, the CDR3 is TGTGCCAGCATTCTTGGACAGGGGCAGTACGAGCAGTACTTC.